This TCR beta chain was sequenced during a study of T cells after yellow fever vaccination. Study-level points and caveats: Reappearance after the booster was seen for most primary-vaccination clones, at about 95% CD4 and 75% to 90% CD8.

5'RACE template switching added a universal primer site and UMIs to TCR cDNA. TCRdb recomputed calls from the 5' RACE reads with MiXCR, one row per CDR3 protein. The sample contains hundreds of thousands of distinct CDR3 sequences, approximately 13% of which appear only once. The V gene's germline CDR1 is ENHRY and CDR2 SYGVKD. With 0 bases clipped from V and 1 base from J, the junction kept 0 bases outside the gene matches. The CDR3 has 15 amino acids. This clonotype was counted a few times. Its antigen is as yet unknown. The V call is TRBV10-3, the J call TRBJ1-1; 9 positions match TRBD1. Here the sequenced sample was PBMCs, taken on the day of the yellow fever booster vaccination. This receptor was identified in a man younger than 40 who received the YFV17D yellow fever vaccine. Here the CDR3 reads CAISESGQGNTEAFF. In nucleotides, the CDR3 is TGTGCCATCAGTGAGTCGGGACAGGGGAACACTGAAGCTTTCTTT.